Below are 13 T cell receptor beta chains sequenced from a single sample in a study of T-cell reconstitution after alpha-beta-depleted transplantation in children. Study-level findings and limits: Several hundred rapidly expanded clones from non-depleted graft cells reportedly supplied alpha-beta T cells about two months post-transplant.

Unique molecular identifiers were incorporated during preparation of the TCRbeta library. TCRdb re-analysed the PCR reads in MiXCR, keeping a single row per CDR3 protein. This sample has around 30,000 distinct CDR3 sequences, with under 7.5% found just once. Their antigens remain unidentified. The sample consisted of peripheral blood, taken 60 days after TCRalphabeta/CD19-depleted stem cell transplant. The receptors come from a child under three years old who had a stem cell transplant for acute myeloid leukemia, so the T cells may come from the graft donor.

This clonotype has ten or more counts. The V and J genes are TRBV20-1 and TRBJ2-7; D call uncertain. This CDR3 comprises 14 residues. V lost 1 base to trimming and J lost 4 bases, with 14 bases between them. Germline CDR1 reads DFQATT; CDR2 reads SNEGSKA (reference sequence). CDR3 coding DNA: TGCAGTGCTAGAGTAGCCGGCCACCGGTACGAGCAGTACTTC. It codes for CSARVAGHRYEQYF.

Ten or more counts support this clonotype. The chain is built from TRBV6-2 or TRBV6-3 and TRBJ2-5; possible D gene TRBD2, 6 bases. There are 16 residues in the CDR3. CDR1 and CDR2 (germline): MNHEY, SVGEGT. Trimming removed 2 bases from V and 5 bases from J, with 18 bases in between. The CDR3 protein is CASSYQLPGVWETQYF. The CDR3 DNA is TGTGCCAGCAGTTACCAGCTCCCGGGAGTTTGGGAGACCCAGTACTTC.

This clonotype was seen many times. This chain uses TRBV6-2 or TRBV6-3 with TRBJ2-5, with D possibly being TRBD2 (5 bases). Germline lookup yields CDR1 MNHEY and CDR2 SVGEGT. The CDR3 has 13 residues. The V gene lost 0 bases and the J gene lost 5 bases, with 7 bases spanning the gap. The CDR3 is CASSYSRRETQYF. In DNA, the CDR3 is TGTGCCAGCAGTTACTCGAGGAGGGAGACCCAGTACTTC.

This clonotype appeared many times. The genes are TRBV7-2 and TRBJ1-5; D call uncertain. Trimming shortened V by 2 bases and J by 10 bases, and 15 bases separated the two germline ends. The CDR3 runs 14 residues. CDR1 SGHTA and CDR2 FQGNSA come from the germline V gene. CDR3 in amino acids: CASSLNQVPYPQHF. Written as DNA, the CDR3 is TGTGCCAGCAGCTTAAATCAGGTTCCTTATCCCCAGCATTTT.

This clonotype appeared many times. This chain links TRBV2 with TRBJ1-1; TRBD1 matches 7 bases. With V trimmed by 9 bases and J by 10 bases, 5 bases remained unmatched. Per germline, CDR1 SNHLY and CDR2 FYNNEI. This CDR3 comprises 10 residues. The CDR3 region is CARWAGGAFF. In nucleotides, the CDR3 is TGTGCCAGGTGGGCAGGGGGAGCTTTCTTT.

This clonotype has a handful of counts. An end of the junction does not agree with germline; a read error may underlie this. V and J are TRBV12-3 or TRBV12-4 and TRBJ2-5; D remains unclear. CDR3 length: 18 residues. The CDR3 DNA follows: TGTGCCCGCAGTTTAAGGTTGTTGGGTAATTACTACCAAGAGACCCAGTACTTC. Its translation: CARSLRLLGNYYQETQYF.

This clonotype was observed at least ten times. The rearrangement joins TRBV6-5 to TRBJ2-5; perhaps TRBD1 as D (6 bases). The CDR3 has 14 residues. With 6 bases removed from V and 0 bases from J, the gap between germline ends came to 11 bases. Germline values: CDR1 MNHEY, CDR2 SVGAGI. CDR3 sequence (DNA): TGTGCCAGCAGGAGGGACAACTACCAAGAGACCCAGTACTTC. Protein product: CASRRDNYQETQYF.

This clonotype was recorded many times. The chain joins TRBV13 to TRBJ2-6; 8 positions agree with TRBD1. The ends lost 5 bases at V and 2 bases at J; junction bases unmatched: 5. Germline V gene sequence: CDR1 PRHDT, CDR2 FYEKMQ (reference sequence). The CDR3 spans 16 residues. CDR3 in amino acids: CASSPWTGTGANVLTF. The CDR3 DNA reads TGTGCCAGCAGCCCCTGGACAGGGACTGGGGCCAACGTCCTGACTTTC.

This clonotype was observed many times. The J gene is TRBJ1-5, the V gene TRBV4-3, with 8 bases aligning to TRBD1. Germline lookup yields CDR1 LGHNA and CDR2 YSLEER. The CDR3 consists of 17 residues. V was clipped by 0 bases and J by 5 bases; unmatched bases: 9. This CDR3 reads CASSQDVTGQDYQPQHF. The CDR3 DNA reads TGCGCCAGCAGCCAAGATGTTACGGGACAGGATTATCAGCCCCAGCATTTT.

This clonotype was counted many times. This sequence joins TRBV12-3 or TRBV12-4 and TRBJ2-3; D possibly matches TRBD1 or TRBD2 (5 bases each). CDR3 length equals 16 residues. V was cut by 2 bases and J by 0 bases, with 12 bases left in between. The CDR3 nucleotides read TGTGCCAGCAGTTTAACGGGGCTAAAAAGCACAGATACGCAGTATTTT. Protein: CASSLTGLKSTDTQYF.

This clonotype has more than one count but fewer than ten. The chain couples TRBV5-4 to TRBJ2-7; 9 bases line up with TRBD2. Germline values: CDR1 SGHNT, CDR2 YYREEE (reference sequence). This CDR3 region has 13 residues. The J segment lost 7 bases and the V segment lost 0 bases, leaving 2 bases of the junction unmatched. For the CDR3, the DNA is TGTGCCAGCAGCTTGGGTAGCGGGAGTGAGCAGTACTTC. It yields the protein CASSLGSGSEQYF.

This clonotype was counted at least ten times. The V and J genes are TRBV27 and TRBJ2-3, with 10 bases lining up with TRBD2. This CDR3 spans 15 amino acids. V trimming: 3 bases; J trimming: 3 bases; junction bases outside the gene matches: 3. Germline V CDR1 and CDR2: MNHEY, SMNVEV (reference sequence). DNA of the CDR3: TGTGCCAGCAGTTTCCTGACTAGCGGGACAGATACGCAGTATTTT. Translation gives CASSFLTSGTDTQYF.

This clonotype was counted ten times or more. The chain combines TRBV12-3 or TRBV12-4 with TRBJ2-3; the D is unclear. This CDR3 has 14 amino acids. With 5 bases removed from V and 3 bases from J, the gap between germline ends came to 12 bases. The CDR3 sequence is CASSPLWLTDTQYF. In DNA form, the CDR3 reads TGTGCCAGCAGTCCCTTGTGGCTTACAGATACGCAGTATTTT.